This T cell receptor (beta chain) appears in the sequencing data of a study of sequential checkpoint blockade in melanoma. Overall study: TCRβ was sequenced from DNA of about 96 pretreatment tumors.

General study points: Mutational load did not correlate with tumor T-cell fraction or clonality.

On this clone: Its antigen is unknown.

The assay was immunoSEQ multiplex PCR, and TCRdb's table has in-frame clones only and misses some. The data hold more than 9,500 clones, with roughly 26% observed a single time. J gave up 2 bases and V 0 bases, and 6 bases lay outside the gene matches. The CDR3 length is 16 residues. Germline lookup yields CDR1 SQVTM and CDR2 ANQGSEA. Indicated treatment: randomized to nivolumab then ipilimumab (arm A) or the reverse (arm B). The starting material was tumor tissue (inferred from file names), obtained from a patient given nivolumab and ipilimumab in sequence. The chain employs TRBV29-1 and TRBJ2-1, with 8 bases aligning to TRBD2. The TCR comes from a human donor with melanoma. The CDR3: CSVEDWSGGAYNEQFF. For the CDR3, the DNA is TGCAGCGTTGAAGATTGGAGCGGGGGAGCCTACAATGAGCAGTTCTTC.